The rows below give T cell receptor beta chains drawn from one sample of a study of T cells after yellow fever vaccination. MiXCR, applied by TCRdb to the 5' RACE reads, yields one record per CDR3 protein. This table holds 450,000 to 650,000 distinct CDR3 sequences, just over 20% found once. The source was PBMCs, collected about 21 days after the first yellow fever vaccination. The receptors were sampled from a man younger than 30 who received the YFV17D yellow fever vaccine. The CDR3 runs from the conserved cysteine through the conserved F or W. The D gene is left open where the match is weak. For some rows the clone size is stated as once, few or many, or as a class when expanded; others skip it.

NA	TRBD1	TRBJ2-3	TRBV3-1	CASMGIGRQGPDTQYF	TGTGCCAGCATGGGTATTGGGCGACAGGGTCCAGATACGCAGTATTTT
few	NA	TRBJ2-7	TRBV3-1	CASSQDIRDEQYF	TGTGCCAGCAGCCAAGACATCAGGGACGAGCAGTACTTC
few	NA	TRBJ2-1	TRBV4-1	CASSQNSPRVGEQFF	TGCGCCAGCAGCCAAAACTCTCCCAGGGTGGGTGAGCAGTTCTTC
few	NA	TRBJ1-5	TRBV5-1	CASSPGSGLGSNQPQHF	TGCGCCAGCAGCCCGGGCTCTGGTTTGGGAAGCAATCAGCCCCAGCATTTT
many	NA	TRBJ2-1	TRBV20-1	CSAREGGDEQFF	TGCAGTGCTAGAGAAGGGGGGGATGAGCAGTTCTTC
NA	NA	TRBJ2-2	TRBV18	CASSPQGTNTGELFF	TGTGCCAGCTCACCACAGGGGACGAACACCGGGGAGCTGTTTTTT
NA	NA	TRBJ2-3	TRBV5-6	CASSLLQGPYTDTQYF	TGTGCCAGCAGCCTCCTCCAGGGACCGTACACAGATACGCAGTATTTT
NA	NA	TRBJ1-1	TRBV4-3	CASSQGSGRGTEAFF	TGCGCCAGCAGCCAAGGATCGGGAAGAGGCACTGAAGCTTTCTTT
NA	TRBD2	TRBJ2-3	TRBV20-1	CSAGLAGALTDTQYF	TGCAGTGCCGGCCTAGCGGGGGCCCTCACAGATACGCAGTATTTT
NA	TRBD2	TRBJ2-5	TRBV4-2	CASSQGTRRETQYF	TGTGCCAGCAGCCAAGGGACTAGACGGGAGACCCAGTACTTC
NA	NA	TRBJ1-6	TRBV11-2	CASSLRSPYNSPLHF	TGTGCCAGCAGCTTAAGGTCCCCCTATAATTCACCCCTCCACTTT
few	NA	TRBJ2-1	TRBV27	CASSLTPSDYNEQFF	TGTGCCAGCAGTTTAACCCCGTCTGACTACAATGAGCAGTTCTTC
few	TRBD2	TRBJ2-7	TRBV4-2	CASSHNTAGGSYEQYF	TGTGCCAGCAGCCACAACACCGCGGGGGGCTCCTACGAGCAGTACTTC
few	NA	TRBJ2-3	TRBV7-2	CASSPRVADTQYF	TGTGCCAGCAGCCCAAGGGTGGCAGATACGCAGTATTTT
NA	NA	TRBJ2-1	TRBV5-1	CASSPPLYGGENEQFF	TGCGCCAGCAGCCCCCCCCTATACGGGGGTGAGAATGAGCAGTTCTTC
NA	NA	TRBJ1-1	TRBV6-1	CASRILGRGATEAFF	TGTGCCAGCAGGATCTTGGGGCGGGGGGCCACTGAAGCTTTCTTT
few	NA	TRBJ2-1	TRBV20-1	CSARISEQGDYNEQFF	TGCAGTGCTAGGATTTCGGAGCAGGGCGACTACAATGAGCAGTTCTTC
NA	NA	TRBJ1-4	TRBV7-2	CASSLVKQGADEKLFF	TGTGCCAGCAGCTTAGTCAAGCAGGGAGCGGATGAAAAACTGTTTTTT
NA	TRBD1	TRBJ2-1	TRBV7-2	CASSLTGTGRDEQFF	TGTGCCAGCAGCTTAACCGGGACAGGGAGAGATGAGCAGTTCTTC
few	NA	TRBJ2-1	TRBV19	CASSPEPSYNEQFF	TGTGCCAGTAGTCCAGAGCCCTCCTACAATGAGCAGTTCTTC
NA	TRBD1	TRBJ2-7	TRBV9	CASSAKPGQSYEQYF	TGTGCCAGCAGCGCAAAACCGGGACAGAGCTACGAGCAGTACTTC
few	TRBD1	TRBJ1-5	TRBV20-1	CSADSDRDHQPQHF	TGCAGTGCTGACTCGGACAGGGATCATCAGCCCCAGCATTTT
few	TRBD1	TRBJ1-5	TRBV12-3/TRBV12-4	CASSPGTDYGAQHF	TGTGCCAGCAGCCCCGGGACAGACTATGGGGCCCAGCATTTT
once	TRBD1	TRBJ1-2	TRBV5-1	CASSLSTGVSGYTF	TGCGCCAGCAGCTTGAGCACAGGGGTTAGTGGCTACACCTTC
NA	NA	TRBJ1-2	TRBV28	CASSLWAGRGDGYTF	TGTGCCAGCAGTCTATGGGCGGGCAGGGGAGATGGCTACACCTTC
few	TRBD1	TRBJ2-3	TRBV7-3	CASSLRTGRGGTDTQYF	TGTGCCAGCAGCTTACGGACAGGGAGAGGTGGTACAGATACGCAGTATTTT
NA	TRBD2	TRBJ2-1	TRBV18	CASQQLTSGASYNEQFF	TGTGCCAGCCAGCAGCTGACTAGCGGGGCCTCCTACAATGAGCAGTTCTTC
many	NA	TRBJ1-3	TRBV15	CATSRDQGSWDGNTIYF	TGTGCCACCAGCAGAGATCAAGGTTCCTGGGATGGAAACACCATATATTTT
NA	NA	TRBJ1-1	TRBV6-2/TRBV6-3	CASSYVREASNTEAFF	TGTGCCAGCAGTTACGTGCGAGAGGCTTCGAACACTGAAGCTTTCTTT
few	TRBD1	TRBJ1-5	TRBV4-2	CASSQDAGGDQPQHF	TGTGCCAGCAGCCAAGATGCAGGGGGGGATCAGCCCCAGCATTTT
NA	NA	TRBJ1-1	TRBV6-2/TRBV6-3	CASSYPITEAFF	TGTGCCAGCAGTTACCCGATCACTGAAGCTTTCTTT
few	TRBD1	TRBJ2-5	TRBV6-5	CASSYLGTAVAGSETQYF	TGTGCCAGCAGTTACCTCGGGACAGCAGTGGCCGGTTCGGAGACCCAGTACTTC
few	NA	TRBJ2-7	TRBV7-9	CASSLAEGRSYEQYF	TGTGCCAGCAGCTTAGCAGAGGGCCGATCCTACGAGCAGTACTTC
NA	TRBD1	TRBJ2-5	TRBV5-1	CASSRQGTETQYF	TGCGCCAGCAGCCGACAGGGGACAGAGACCCAGTACTTC
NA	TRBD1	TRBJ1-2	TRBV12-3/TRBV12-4	CASSLARTGGALGYTF	TGTGCCAGCAGTTTAGCGCGCACAGGGGGCGCATTAGGCTACACCTTC
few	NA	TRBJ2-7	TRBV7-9	CASSTLGLSSYEQYF	TGTGCCAGCAGCACCTTGGGACTGAGCTCCTACGAGCAGTACTTC
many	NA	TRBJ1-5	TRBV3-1	CASSQERGEAQPQHF	TGTGCCAGCAGCCAAGAGAGGGGAGAGGCTCAGCCCCAGCATTTT
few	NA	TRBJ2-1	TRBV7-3	CASSQTPTEGYNEQFF	TGTGCCAGCAGCCAGACCCCCACGGAGGGGTACAATGAGCAGTTCTTC
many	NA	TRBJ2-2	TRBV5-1	CASSGHGVPTGELFF	TGCGCCAGCAGTGGACACGGGGTACCCACCGGGGAGCTGTTTTTT
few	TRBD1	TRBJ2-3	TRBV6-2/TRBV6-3	CASTDPGQGGGDTQYF	TGTGCCAGCACAGATCCGGGACAGGGAGGAGGGGATACGCAGTATTTT
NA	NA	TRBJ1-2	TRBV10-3	CAISVWSGGYTF	TGTGCCATCAGTGTTTGGAGTGGCGGCTACACCTTC
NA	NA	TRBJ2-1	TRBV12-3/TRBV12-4	CASRGPYNEQFF	TGTGCCAGCCGGGGCCCCTACAATGAGCAGTTCTTC
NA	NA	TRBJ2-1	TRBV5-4	CAIRGPNEQFF	TGTGCCATAAGGGGACCCAATGAGCAGTTCTTC
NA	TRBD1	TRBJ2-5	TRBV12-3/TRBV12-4	CASSQHHRGLETQYF	TGTGCCAGCAGCCAACACCACAGGGGGTTAGAGACCCAGTACTTC
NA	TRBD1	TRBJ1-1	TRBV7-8	CASSSPPPWTGGNTEAFF	TGTGCCAGCAGCTCGCCTCCCCCGTGGACAGGGGGGAACACTGAAGCTTTCTTT
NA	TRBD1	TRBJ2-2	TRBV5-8	CASSSTRWTGHTGELFF	TGTGCCAGCAGCTCGACCCGATGGACAGGTCACACCGGGGAGCTGTTTTTT
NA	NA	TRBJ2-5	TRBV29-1	CSVATGAGTQYF	TGCAGCGTTGCAACTGGGGCGGGGACCCAGTACTTC
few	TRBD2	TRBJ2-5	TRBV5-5	CASSLPWVAGEQETQYF	TGTGCCAGCAGCTTGCCTTGGGTAGCGGGGGAGCAAGAGACCCAGTACTTC